Sequencing of this TCR beta chain was carried out in a study of beta chain features in type 1 diabetes. Study results and limitations: Shorter TCRB CDR3s, moderately but significantly so, were found in Type 1 diabetes patients in all four CD4+ subsets.

The isolated RNA, all of it, was reverse transcribed, so expressed TCRB transcripts were what got sequenced. TCRdb keeps only in-frame clones here, not all; method: immunoSEQ multiplex PCR. The profile shows under 400,000 clones, roughly 12% of them singletons. Germline values: CDR1 SQVTM, CDR2 ANQGSEA. The length of the CDR3 is 12 residues. V trimming: 7 bases; J trimming: 7 bases; junction bases outside the gene matches: 9. This clone was seen only a few times. Its antigen is currently unknown. Other DNA sequences in the same sample also yield this CDR3. The sequence came from a woman under 30 with type 1 diabetes. The material sequenced was naive CD4+ T cells from blood. The chain couples TRBV29-1 to TRBJ1-2; 7 bases are shared with TRBD1. CDR3 loop: CSAVKGAGGYTF. CDR3 nucleotide sequence: TGCAGCGCAGTAAAGGGGGCTGGTGGCTACACCTTC.